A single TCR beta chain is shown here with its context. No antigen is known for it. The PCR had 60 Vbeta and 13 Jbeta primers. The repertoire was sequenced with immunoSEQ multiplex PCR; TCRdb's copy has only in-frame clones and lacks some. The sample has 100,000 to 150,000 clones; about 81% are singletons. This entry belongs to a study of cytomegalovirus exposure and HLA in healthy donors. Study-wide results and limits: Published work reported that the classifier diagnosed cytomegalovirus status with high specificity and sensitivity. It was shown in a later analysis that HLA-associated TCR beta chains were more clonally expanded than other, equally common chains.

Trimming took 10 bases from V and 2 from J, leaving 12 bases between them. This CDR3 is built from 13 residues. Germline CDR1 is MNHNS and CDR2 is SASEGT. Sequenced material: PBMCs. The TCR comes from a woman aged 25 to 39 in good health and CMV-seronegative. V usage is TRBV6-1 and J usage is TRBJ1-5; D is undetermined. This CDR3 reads CATRRDGNQPQHF. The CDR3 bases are TGTGCCACCAGGAGGGATGGCAATCAGCCCCAGCATTTT.